Presented here are 14 T cell receptor beta chains from one specimen sequenced in a study of control samples from healthy donors and cancer patients. Assay used: immunoSEQ multiplex PCR; TCRdb lists only in-frame clones, some missing. The data show roughly 120,000 clones, 75% to 90% seen once. Sequenced: PBMCs. Receptor source: a woman aged 45 to 65 with colorectal cancer.

The chain carries TRBV2 and TRBJ2-2; the D gene is possibly TRBD1 (5 bases). This CDR3 contains 15 residues. Per the germline V gene, CDR1 is SNHLY and CDR2 is FYNNEI. With 4 bases removed from V and 0 bases from J, the gap between germline ends came to 9 bases. The CDR3 is CASSVTASNTGELFF. CDR3 nucleotides: TGTGCCAGCAGTGTGACAGCTTCGAACACCGGGGAGCTGTTTTTT.

This CDR3 reads CASSTGANTEAFF. The CDR3 DNA reads as TGTGCCAGCAGTACAGGGGCAAACACTGAAGCTTTCTTT. V gene TRBV6-4 combines with J gene TRBJ1-1, with TRBD1 matching 7 bases. Germline V gene lookup returns CDR1 MRHNA and CDR2 SNTAGT. J gave up 2 bases and V 5 bases, and 2 bases lay outside the gene matches. The CDR3 contains 13 residues.

This clone was detected only once. This chain links TRBV28 with TRBJ1-5; TRBD1 matches 12 bases. The CDR3 has 15 residues. CDR1 and CDR2 from the germline V gene are MDHEN and SYDVKM. The J segment lost 7 bases and the V segment lost 9 bases, leaving 10 bases of the junction unmatched. CDR3 bases: TGTGCCAGTGAGATCCGGGACAGGGGGCCACAGCCCCAGCATTTT. Translation: CASEIRDRGPQPQHF. Together with reference TRBV28 and TRBJ1-5, the CDR3 gives the full variable domain: DVKVTQSSRYLVKRTGEKVFLECVQDMDHENMFWYRQDPGLGLRLIYFSYDVKMKEKGDIPEGYSVSREKKERFSLILESASTNQTSMYLCASEIRDRGPQPQHFGDGTRLSIL.

This rearrangement joins TRBV2 to TRBJ1-1; D possibly corresponds to TRBD1 (5 bases). Trimming pared 7 bases from V and 2 bases from J, leaving 11 bases between. Germline-derived CDR1 and CDR2 are SNHLY and FYNNEI. The CDR3 consists of 13 residues. The CDR3 reads CASTATENTEAFF. The CDR3 DNA reads TGTGCCAGCACCGCGACAGAAAACACTGAAGCTTTCTTT.

This rearrangement joins TRBV18 to TRBJ1-2, with D perhaps TRBD1 (5 bases). Germline V gene data show CDR1 as KGHSH and CDR2 as LQKENI. V lost 0 bases, J lost 5 bases, and 13 bases lay in between. There are 15 residues in the CDR3. The CDR3 loop is CASSPPQGIGYGYTF. CDR3 in DNA: TGTGCCAGCTCACCACCCCAGGGAATAGGGTATGGCTACACCTTC. Using reference TRBV18 and TRBJ1-2 for the parts outside the CDR3, the full variable domain is NAGVMQNPRHLVRRRGQEARLRCSPMKGHSHVYWYRQLPEEGLKFMVYLQKENIIDESGMPKERFSAEFPKEGPSILRIQQVVRGDSAAYFCASSPPQGIGYGYTFGSGTRLTVV.

This clone was counted only a few times. The chain is built from TRBV28 and TRBJ2-3; unclear D gene. The germline CDR1 and CDR2 sequences are MDHEN and SYDVKM. The V gene lost 7 bases and the J gene lost 4 bases, with 9 bases spanning the gap. This CDR3 has 12 residues. CDR3: CASNVISDTQYF. The CDR3 DNA reads TGTGCCAGCAACGTAATTTCAGATACGCAGTATTTT.

The rearrangement uses TRBV7-8 and TRBJ2-7; D may be TRBD2 (6 bases). Germline V lookup: CDR1 SGHVS, CDR2 FQNEAQ. The CDR3 spans 13 residues. Trimming took off 6 bases at V and 2 bases at J, with 11 bases between the two ends. DNA of the CDR3: TGTGCCAGCAGGTCCGGGGGAACCTACGAGCAGTACTTC. Its translation: CASRSGGTYEQYF.

The chain recombines TRBV2 with TRBJ1-6; D remains unclear. The germline gives CDR1 SNHLY, CDR2 FYNNEI. Trimming removed 6 bases at V and 7 bases at J, with 13 bases between. The CDR3 length is 14 residues. The CDR3, as DNA: TGTGCCAGCAGCCCGGAAGGGAGGAATTCACCCCTCCACTTT. It encodes CASSPEGRNSPLHF. Using reference TRBV2 and TRBJ1-6 for the parts outside the CDR3, the full variable domain is EPEVTQTPSHQVTQMGQEVILRCVPISNHLYFYWYRQILGQKVEFLVSFYNNEISEKSEIFDDQFSVERPDGSNFTLKIRSTKLEDSAMYFCASSPEGRNSPLHFGNGTRLTVT.

The genes are TRBV28 and TRBJ2-5; 10 nucleotides align to TRBD2. Per the germline V gene, CDR1 is MDHEN and CDR2 is SYDVKM. CDR3 size: 14 residues. V was clipped by 6 bases and J by 7 bases; unmatched bases: 8. DNA for the CDR3: TGTGCCAGCAGGACTAGCGGGTTTTCCGGGACCCAGTACTTC. Protein sequence: CASRTSGFSGTQYF.

The chain combines TRBV5-4 with TRBJ2-3, with a possible D match to TRBD2 (7 bases). Per the germline V gene, CDR1 is SGHNT and CDR2 is YYREEE (reference sequence). Trimming cost V 3 bases and J 4 bases, with 18 bases left between them. The CDR3 is 16 residues long. CDR3 in DNA: TGTGCCAGCAGCTACACGAGGGGGGGGAGCTCAGATACGCAGTATTTT. This codes for CASSYTRGGSSDTQYF.

The CDR3 nucleotides read TGTGCCAGCAGCTTGGCCATAGGGGCTGGTGAGCAGTTCTTC. Its translation is CASSLAIGAGEQFF. This rearrangement joins TRBV5-6 to TRBJ2-1, with D possibly matching TRBD1 (5 bases). V shed 0 bases and J shed 9 bases, with 13 bases lying between them. The CDR3 spans 14 residues. CDR1 is SGHDT and CDR2 is YYEEEE in the germline V gene.

The chain uses TRBV18 and TRBJ1-1, with no clear D. Germline V CDR1 and CDR2: KGHSH, LQKENI. This CDR3 is built from 13 residues. Trimming left V 0 bases short and J 4 bases short, with 6 bases between. The CDR3 region is CASSPPTVTEAFF. CDR3 coding DNA: TGTGCCAGCTCACCACCCACAGTCACTGAAGCTTTCTTT.

This clone occurred once. The chain has TRBV13 and TRBJ2-1, with 11 bases lining up with TRBD2. Germline V CDR1 and CDR2: PRHDT, FYEKMQ (reference sequence). The CDR3 runs 15 residues. V lost 5 bases and J lost 3; bases outside the gene matches: 3. CDR3 nucleotide sequence: TGTGCCAGCAGCGGGGGGACTAGCGGCTACAATGAGCAGTTCTTC. Translated, it gives CASSGGTSGYNEQFF.

This chain joins TRBV12-3 or TRBV12-4 and TRBJ2-7; D may be TRBD2 (5 bases). The CDR3 has 13 residues. The germline V and J ends were trimmed by 5 bases and 5 bases, with 13 bases remaining between them. CDR3 DNA sequence: TGTGCCAGCAGTCCGGACTCCAACCACGAGCAGTACTTC. It translates to CASSPDSNHEQYF.